This paragraph reports one T cell receptor (beta chain). The data were produced by immunoSEQ multiplex PCR, yet TCRdb's version contains in-frame clones alone and is incomplete. The table includes fewer than 800,000 clones, roughly 90% detected once. Treatment reported: around 19 received Ad26.COV2.S at low or high dose, single or two shots; 5 received placebo; per-sample allocation not given. On day 63 after the first injection, vaccine and placebo recipients gave samples. This sample stems from a study of Ad26.COV2.S vaccination and SARS-CoV-2 variants. Study overall: Into the muscle, Ad26.COV2.S was dosed once or twice, 56 days apart.

The germline gives CDR1 LGHDT, CDR2 YNNKEL (reference sequence). The CDR3 runs to 14 residues. V was cut by 4 bases and J by 1 base, with 10 bases left in between. The starting material was peripheral blood, obtained in a trial of Ad26.COV2.S vaccine versus placebo. V usage is TRBV3-1 (or the pseudogene TRBV3-2) and J usage is TRBJ1-1; D call uncertain. The receptor was isolated from a person between 18 and 65 years old who received the Ad26.COV2.S COVID-19 vaccine or a placebo. CDR3 sequence reads: CASSPLDWNTEAFF. In DNA, the CDR3 is TGTGCCAGCAGCCCGCTGGACTGGAACACTGAAGCTTTCTTT.